The clone carrying this T cell receptor beta chain was observed a handful of times. Looked up from germline, CDR1 is SEHNR and CDR2 is FQNEAQ (reference sequence). This CDR3 has 11 amino acids. V dropped 4 bases and J dropped 7 bases, with 7 bases sitting between them. The data were obtained in a study of technical replicates of blood from several donors. The method was immunoSEQ multiplex PCR; TCRdb's version includes in-frame clones alone and lacks a portion of them. The sample lists about 74,000 clones, over 75% occurring once. The sequenced sample consisted of T cells isolated from PBMCs. The sequence was collected from a human donor in good health. This sequence joins TRBV7-9 and TRBJ1-1; D unresolved. The DNA of the CDR3 is TGTGCCAGCAGCTCATCAGGTGAAGCTTTCTTT. Protein sequence: CASSSSGEAFF.